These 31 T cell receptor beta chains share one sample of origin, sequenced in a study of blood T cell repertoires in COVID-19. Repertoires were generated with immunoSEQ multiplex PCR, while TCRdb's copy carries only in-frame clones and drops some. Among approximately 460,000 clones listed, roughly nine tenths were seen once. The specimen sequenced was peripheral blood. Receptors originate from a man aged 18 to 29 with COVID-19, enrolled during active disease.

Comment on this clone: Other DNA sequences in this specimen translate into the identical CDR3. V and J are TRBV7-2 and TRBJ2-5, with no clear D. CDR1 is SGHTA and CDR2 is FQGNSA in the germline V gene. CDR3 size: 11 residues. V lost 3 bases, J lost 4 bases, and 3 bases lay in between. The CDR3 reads CASSFGETQYF. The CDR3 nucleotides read TGTGCCAGCAGCTTCGGAGAGACCCAGTACTTC.

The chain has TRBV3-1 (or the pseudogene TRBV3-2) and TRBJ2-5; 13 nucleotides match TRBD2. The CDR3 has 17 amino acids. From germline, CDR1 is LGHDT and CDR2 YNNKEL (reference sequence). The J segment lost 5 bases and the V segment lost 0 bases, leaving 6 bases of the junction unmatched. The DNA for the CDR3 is TGTGCCAGCAGCCAAGAAAGGACTAGCGGGGGCTATGAGACCCAGTACTTC. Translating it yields CASSQERTSGGYETQYF.

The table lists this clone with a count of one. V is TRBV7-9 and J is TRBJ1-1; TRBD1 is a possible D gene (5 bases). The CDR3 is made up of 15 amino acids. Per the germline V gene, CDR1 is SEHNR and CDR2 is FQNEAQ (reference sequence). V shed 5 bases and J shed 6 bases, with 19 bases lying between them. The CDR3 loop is CASSPVMGGRAEAFF. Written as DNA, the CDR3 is TGTGCCAGCAGCCCCGTCATGGGGGGTAGGGCTGAAGCTTTCTTT.

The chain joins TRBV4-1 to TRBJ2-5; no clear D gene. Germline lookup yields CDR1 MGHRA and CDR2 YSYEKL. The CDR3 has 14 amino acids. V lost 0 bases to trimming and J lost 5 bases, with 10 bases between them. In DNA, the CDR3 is TGCGCCAGCAGCCAAGATACAGTTCGGGAGACCCAGTACTTC. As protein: CASSQDTVRETQYF.

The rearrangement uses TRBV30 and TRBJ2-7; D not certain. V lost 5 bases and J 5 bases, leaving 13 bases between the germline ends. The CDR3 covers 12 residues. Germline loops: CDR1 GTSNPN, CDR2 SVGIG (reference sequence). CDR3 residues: CAWEESFHEQYF. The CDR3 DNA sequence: TGTGCCTGGGAAGAGAGCTTTCACGAGCAGTACTTC.

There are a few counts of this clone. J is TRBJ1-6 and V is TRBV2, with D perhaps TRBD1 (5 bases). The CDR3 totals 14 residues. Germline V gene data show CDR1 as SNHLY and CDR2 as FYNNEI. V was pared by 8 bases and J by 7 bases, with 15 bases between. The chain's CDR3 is CASERQPSNSPLHF. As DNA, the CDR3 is TGTGCCAGCGAGAGACAGCCGAGCAATTCACCCCTCCACTTT.

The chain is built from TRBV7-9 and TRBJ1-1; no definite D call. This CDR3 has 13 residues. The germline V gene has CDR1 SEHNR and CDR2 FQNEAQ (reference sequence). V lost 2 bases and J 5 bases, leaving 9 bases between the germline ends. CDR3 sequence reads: CASSLLSQTEAFF. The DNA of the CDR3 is TGTGCCAGCAGCTTACTAAGCCAAACTGAAGCTTTCTTT.

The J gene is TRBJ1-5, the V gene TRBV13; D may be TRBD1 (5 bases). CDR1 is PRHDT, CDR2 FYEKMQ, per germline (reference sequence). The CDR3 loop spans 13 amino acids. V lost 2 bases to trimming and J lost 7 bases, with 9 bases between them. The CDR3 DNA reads TGTGCCAGCAGCTTATTGGGGGGACAGCCCCAGCATTTT. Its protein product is CASSLLGGQPQHF.

The CDR3 is CASSYPTSGKYNEQFF. CDR3 coding DNA: TGTGCCAGCAGTTACCCTACTAGCGGCAAATACAATGAGCAGTTCTTC. The chain joins TRBV6-5 to TRBJ2-1; the match to TRBD2 covers 8 bases. Germline-derived CDR1 and CDR2 are MNHEY and SVGAGI. V gave up 2 bases and J gave up 4 bases; unmatched junction bases: 7. CDR3 length: 16 amino acids.

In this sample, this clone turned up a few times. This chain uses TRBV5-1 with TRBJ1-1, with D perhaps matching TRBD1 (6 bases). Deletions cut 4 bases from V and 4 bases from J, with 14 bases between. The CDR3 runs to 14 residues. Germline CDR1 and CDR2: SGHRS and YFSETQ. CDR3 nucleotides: TGCGCCAGCAGCCAACAGGGAAGGAGCACTGAAGCTTTCTTT. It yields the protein CASSQQGRSTEAFF.

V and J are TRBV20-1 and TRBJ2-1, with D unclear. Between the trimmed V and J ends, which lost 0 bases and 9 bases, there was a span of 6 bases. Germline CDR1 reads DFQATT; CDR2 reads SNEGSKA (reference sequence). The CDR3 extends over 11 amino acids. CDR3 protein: CSARDISEQFF. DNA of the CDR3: TGCAGTGCTAGAGATATTAGTGAGCAGTTCTTC.

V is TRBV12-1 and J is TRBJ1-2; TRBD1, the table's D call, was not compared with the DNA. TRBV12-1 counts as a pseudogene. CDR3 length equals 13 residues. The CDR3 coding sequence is TGTGCCAGCAGCGGAGACAGGGAGGTCGGCTACACCTTC. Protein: CASSGDREVGYTF.

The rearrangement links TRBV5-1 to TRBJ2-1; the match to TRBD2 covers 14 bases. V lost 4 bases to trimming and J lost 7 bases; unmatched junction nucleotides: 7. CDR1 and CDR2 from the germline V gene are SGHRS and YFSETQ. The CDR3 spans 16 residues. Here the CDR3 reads CASSHGTSGSGNEQFF. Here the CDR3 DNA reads TGCGCCAGCAGCCACGGGACTAGCGGGAGTGGGAATGAGCAGTTCTTC.

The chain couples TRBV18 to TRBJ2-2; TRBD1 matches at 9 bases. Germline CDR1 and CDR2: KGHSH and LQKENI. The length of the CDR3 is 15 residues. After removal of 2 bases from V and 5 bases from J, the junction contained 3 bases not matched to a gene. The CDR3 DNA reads TGTGCCAGCTCACCAGGGACAGGGTTGACCGGGGAGCTGTTTTTT. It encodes CASSPGTGLTGELFF.

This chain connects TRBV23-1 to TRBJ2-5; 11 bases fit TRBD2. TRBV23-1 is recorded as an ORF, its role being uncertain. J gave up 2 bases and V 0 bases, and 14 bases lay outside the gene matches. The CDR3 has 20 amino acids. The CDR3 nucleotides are TGCGCCAGCAGTCAATCGGGACAAGGTGGACTAGCGGGCCAGCAAGAGACCCAGTACTTC. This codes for CASSQSGQGGLAGQQETQYF.

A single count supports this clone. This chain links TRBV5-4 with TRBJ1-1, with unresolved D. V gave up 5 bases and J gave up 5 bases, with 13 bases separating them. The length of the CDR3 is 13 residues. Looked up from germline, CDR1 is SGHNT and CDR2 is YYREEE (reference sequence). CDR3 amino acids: CASREGGRTEAFF. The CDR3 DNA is TGTGCCAGCAGGGAGGGCGGGAGGACTGAAGCTTTCTTT.

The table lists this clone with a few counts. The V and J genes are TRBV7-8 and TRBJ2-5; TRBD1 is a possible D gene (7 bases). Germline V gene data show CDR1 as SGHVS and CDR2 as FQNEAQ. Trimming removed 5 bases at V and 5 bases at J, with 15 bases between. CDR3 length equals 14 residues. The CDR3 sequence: CASSVQGGMETQYF. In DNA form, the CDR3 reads TGTGCCAGCAGCGTCCAGGGGGGCATGGAGACCCAGTACTTC.

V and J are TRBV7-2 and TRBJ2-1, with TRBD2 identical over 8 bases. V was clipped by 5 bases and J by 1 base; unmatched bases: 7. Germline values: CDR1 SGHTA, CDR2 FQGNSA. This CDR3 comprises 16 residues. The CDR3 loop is CASSPRLALSYNEQFF. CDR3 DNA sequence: TGTGCCAGCAGCCCCAGACTAGCGCTTTCCTACAATGAGCAGTTCTTC.

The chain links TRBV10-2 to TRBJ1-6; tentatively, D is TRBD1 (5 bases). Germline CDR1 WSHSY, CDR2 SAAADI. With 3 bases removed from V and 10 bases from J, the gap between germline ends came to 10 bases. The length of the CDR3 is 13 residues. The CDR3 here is CASSERGESPLHF. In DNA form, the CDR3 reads TGCGCCAGCAGTGAAAGGGGTGAATCACCCCTCCACTTT.

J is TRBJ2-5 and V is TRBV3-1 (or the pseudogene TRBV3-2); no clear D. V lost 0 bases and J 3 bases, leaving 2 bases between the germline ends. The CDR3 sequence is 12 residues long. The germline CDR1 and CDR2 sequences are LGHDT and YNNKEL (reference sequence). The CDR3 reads CASSQDKETQYF. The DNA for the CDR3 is TGTGCCAGCAGCCAAGATAAAGAGACCCAGTACTTC.

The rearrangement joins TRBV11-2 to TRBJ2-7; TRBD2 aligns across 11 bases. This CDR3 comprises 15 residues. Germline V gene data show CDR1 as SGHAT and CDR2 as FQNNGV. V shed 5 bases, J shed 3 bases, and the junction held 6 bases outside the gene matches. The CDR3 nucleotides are TGTGCCAGCAGCCTGACTAGCGGGGAGATCTACGAGCAGTACTTC. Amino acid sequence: CASSLTSGEIYEQYF. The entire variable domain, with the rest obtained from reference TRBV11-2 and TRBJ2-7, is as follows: EAGVAQSPRYKIIEKRQSVAFWCNPISGHATLYWYQQILGQGPKLLIQFQNNGVVDDSQLPKDRFSAERLKGVDSTLKIQPAKLEDSAVYLCASSLTSGEIYEQYFGPGTRLTVT.

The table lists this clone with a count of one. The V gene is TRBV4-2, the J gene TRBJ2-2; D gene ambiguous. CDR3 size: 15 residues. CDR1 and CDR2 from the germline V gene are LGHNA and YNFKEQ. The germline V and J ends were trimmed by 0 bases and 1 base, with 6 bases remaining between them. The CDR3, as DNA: TGTGCCAGCAGCCAAGACCCCGGGAACACCGGGGAGCTGTTTTTT. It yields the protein CASSQDPGNTGELFF.

The CDR3 is CASSSPQETQYF. The DNA for the CDR3 is TGTGCCAGCAGCTCTCCTCAAGAGACCCAGTACTTC. This rearrangement joins TRBV5-4 to TRBJ2-5; D gene ambiguous. The CDR3 loop spans 12 amino acids. V gave up 3 bases and J gave up 2 bases, with 5 bases separating them. Germline lookup yields CDR1 SGHNT and CDR2 YYREEE (reference sequence).

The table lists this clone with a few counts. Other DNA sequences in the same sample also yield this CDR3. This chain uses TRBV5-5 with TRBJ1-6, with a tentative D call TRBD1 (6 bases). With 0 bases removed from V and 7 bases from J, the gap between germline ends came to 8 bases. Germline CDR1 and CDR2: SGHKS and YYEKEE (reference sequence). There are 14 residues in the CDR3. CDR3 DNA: TGTGCCAGCAGCTTGGGGACAGCAAATTCACCCCTCCACTTT. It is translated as CASSLGTANSPLHF.

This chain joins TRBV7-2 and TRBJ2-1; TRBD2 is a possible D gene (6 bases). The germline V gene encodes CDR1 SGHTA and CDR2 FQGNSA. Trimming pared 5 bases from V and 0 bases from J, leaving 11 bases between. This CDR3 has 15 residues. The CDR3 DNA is TGTGCCAGCAGCGACCTAGCGTACTCCTACAATGAGCAGTTCTTC. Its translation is CASSDLAYSYNEQFF.

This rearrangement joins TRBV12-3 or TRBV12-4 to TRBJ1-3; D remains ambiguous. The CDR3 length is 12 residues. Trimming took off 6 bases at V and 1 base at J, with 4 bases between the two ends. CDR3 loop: CASSPSGNTIYF. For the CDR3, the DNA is TGTGCCAGCAGCCCGTCTGGAAACACCATATATTTT.

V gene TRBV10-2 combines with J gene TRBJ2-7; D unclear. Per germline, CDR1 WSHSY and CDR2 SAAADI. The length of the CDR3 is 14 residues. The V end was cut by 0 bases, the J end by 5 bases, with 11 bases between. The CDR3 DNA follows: TGCGCCAGCAGTGAGTCGCGGCGCTTGGACGAGCAGTACTTC. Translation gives CASSESRRLDEQYF.

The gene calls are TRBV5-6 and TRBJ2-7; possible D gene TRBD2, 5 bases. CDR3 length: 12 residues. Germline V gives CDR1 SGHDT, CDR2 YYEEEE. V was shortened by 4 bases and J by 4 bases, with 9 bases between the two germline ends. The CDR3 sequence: CASSRTGYEQYF. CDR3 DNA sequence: TGTGCCAGCAGCCGGACGGGATACGAGCAGTACTTC.

The CDR3 nucleotides are TGTGCCAGCAGCCAAGGTTTCAGTAGCAATCAGCCCCAGCATTTT. Translation: CASSQGFSSNQPQHF. V gene TRBV3-1 (or the pseudogene TRBV3-2) combines with J gene TRBJ1-5; D unclear. Germline V gives CDR1 LGHDT, CDR2 YNNKEL (reference sequence). There are 15 residues in the CDR3. Trimming took off 1 base at V and 0 bases at J, with 7 bases between the two ends.

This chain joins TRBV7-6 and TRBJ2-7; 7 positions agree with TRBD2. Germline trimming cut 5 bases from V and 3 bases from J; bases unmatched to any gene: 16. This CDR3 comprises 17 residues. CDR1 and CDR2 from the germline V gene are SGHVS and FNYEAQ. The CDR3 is CASSPRLSGRTFYEQYF. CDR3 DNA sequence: TGTGCCAGCAGCCCCCGCCTTAGCGGGCGGACCTTCTACGAGCAGTACTTC. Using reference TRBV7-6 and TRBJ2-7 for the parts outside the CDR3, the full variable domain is GAGVSQSPRYKVTKRGQDVALRCDPISGHVSLYWYRQALGQGPEFLTYFNYEAQQDKSGLPNDRFSAERPEGSISTLTIQRTEQRDSAMYRCASSPRLSGRTFYEQYFGPGTRLTVT.

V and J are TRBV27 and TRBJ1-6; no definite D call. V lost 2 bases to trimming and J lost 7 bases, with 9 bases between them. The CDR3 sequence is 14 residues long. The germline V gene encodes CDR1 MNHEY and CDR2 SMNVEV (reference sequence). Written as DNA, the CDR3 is TGTGCCAGCAGTTTAGAATACAAGAATTCACCCCTCCACTTT. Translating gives CASSLEYKNSPLHF.